This T cell receptor (beta chain) emerged from a study of radiotherapy plus CTLA-4 blockade in lung cancer. Here immunoSEQ multiplex PCR was the method, and the copy in TCRdb shows in-frame clones only, minus some. The profile shows fewer than 100,000 clones, 70% to 85% of them singletons. The TCR was taken from a human donor with non-small cell lung cancer who had stable disease on radiotherapy plus ipilimumab. Sequencing used peripheral blood, obtained from a patient treated with radiotherapy plus ipilimumab.

The CDR3 bases are TGTGCCTGGGCTCCTCGGGGGACCGAGCAGTACTTC. Translating it yields CAWAPRGTEQYF. The chain has TRBV30 and TRBJ2-7; possibly TRBD2 for D (6 bases). The V end was cut by 5 bases, the J end by 6 bases, with 14 bases between. Germline CDR1 and CDR2: GTSNPN and SVGIG (reference sequence). The CDR3 consists of 12 residues.